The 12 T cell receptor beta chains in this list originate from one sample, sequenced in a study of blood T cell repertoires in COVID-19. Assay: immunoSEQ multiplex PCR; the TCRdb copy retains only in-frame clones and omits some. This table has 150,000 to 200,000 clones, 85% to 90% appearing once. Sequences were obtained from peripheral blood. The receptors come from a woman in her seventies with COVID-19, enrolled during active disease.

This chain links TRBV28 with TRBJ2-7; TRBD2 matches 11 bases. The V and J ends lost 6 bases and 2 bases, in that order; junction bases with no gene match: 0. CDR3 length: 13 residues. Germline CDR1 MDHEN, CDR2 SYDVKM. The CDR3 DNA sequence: TGTGCCAGCAGGACTAGCGGGACCTACGAGCAGTACTTC. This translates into CASRTSGTYEQYF.

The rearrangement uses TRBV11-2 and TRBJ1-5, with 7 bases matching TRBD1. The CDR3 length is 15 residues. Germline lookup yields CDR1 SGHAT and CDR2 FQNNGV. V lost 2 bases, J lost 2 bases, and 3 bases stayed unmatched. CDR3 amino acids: CASSLQGVGNQPQHF. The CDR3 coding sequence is TGTGCCAGCAGCTTACAGGGGGTAGGCAATCAGCCCCAGCATTTT.

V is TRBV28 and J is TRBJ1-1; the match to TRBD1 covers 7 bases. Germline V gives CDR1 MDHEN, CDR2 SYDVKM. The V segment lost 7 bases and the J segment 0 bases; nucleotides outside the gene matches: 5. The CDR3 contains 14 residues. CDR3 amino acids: CASTRQGLNTEAFF. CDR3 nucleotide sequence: TGTGCCAGCACCCGACAGGGACTGAACACTGAAGCTTTCTTT.

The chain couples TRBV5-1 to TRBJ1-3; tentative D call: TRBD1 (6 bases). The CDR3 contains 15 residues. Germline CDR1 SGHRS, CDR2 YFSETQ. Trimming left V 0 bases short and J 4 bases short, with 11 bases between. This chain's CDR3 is CASSLEPGAGNTIYF. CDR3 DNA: TGCGCCAGCAGCTTGGAGCCAGGGGCGGGAAACACCATATATTTT.

The CDR3 coding sequence is TGTGCCAGCAGCCAACCCGGGACAGATGGGGGTGGCTACACCTTC. Protein product: CASSQPGTDGGGYTF. The chain combines TRBV28 with TRBJ1-2; 7 positions agree with TRBD1. CDR3 size: 15 residues. Germline CDR1 reads MDHEN; CDR2 reads SYDVKM. The ends lost 6 bases at V and 7 bases at J; junction bases unmatched: 14.

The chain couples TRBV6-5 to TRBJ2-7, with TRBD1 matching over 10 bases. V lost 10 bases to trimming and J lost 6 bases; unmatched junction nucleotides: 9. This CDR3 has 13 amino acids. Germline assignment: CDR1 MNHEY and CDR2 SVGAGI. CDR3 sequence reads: CATLTGQGSEQYF. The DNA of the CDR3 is TGTGCCACACTTACGGGACAGGGGAGCGAGCAGTACTTC.

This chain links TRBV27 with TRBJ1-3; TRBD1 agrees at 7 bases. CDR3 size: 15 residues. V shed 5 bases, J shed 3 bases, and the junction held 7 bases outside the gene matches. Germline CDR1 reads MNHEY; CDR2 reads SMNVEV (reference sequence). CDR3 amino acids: CASSKLQGNGNTIYF. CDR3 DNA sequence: TGTGCCAGCAGTAAACTACAGGGGAATGGAAACACCATATATTTT.

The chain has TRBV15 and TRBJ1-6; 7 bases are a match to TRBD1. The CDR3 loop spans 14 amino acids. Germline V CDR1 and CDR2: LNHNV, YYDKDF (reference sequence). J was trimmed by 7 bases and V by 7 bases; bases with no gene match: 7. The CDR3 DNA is TGTGCCACCACCTTGACAGGGCGGAATTCACCCCTCCACTTT. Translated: CATTLTGRNSPLHF.

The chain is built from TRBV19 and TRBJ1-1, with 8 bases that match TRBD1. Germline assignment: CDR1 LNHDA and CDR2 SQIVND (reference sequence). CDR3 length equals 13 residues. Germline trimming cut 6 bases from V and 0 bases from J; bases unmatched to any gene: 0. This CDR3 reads CASRDRVNTEAFF. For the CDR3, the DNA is TGTGCCAGTAGGGACAGGGTGAACACTGAAGCTTTCTTT.

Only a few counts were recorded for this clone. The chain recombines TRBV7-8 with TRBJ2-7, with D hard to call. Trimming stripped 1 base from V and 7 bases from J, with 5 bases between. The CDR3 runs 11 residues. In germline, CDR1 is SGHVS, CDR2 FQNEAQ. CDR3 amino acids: CASSLGNEQYF. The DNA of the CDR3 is TGTGCCAGCAGCTTAGGTAATGAGCAGTACTTC.

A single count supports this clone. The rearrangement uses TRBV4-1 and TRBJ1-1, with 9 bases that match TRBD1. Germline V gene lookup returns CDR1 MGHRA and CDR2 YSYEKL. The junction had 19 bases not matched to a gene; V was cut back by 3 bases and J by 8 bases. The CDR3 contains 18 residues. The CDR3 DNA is TGCGCCAGCAGCCATCTCGTGGACAGGGGAGATGAACACTGGGAAGCTTTCTTT. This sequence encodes CASSHLVDRGDEHWEAFF.

The CDR3 DNA is TGTGCCTGGACCCCAGGGGCTAGCGGCCAAGAGACCCAGTACTTC. This gives the protein CAWTPGASGQETQYF. The V and J genes are TRBV30 and TRBJ2-5; D may be TRBD2 (7 bases). CDR3 length equals 15 residues. From germline, CDR1 is GTSNPN and CDR2 SVGIG (reference sequence). V gave up 4 bases and J gave up 1 base, with 16 bases separating them.